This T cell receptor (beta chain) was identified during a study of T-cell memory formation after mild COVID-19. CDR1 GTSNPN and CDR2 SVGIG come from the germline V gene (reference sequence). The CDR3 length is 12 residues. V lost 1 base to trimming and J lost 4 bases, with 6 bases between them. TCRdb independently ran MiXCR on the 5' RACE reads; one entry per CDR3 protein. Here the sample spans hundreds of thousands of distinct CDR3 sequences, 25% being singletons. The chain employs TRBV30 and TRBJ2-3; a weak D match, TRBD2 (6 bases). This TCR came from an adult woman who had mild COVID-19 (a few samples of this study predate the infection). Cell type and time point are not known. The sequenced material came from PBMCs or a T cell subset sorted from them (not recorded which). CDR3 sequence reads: CAWSASADTQYF. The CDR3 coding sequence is TGTGCCTGGAGTGCTAGCGCAGATACGCAGTATTTT.